This T cell receptor (beta chain) was profiled in a study of CD8+ T cells in alopecia areata. The germline CDR1 and CDR2 sequences are PRHDT and FYEKMQ (reference sequence). CDR3 length equals 14 residues. The V and J ends lost 3 bases and 5 bases respectively, with 10 bases between them. Extraction of RNA preceded its reverse transcription into cDNA, which served as the sequencing template. Assay: immunoSEQ multiplex PCR; the TCRdb copy retains only in-frame clones and omits some. The sample shows over 90,000 clones, about nine tenths of them seen only once. Treatment here: oral pan-JAK inhibitor, 5-10 mg twice daily. Collected material from alopecia areata patients comprised lesional scalp punch biopsies and peripheral blood.

The chain has TRBV13 and TRBJ2-2; D possibly corresponds to TRBD1 (6 bases). The input for sequencing was CD8+ T cells sorted from blood, taken at approximately week 34, from a patient treated with tofacitinib. This TCR was sampled from a human donor with alopecia areata. CDR3 protein: CASSFTGNTGELFF. DNA for the CDR3: TGTGCCAGCAGCTTCACAGGGAATACCGGGGAGCTGTTTTTT. The full variable domain, with the rest looked up from reference TRBV13 and TRBJ2-2, is AAGVIQSPRHLIKEKRETATLKCYPIPRHDTVYWYQQGPGQDPQFLISFYEKMQSDKGSIPDRFSAQQFSDYHSELNMSSLELGDSALYFCASSFTGNTGELFFGEGSRLTVL.